Presented here are 12 T cell receptor beta chains from one specimen sequenced in a study of T cell responses to AZD1222 COVID-19 vaccine. The table came from immunoSEQ multiplex PCR; TCRdb's copy has only in-frame clones and leaves some out. This sample has 85,000 to 120,000 clones, with 90% found just once. Sequencing used peripheral blood, obtained on day 0 of AZD1222 vaccination. These receptor sequences come from an adult in good health.

This clone was seen only once. The genes are TRBV4-1 and TRBJ2-7, with D possibly being TRBD1 or TRBD2 (5 bases each). V was trimmed by 4 bases and J by 7 bases, leaving 14 bases between them. Germline values: CDR1 MGHRA, CDR2 YSYEKL. The CDR3 runs to 13 residues. The DNA of the CDR3 is TGCGCCAGCAGCCCCCGGACTGAGGGGGAGCAGTACTTC. Amino acid sequence: CASSPRTEGEQYF.

The J gene is TRBJ1-4, the V gene TRBV19, with TRBD1 matching 9 bases. The CDR3 is 15 amino acids. Germline CDR1 LNHDA, CDR2 SQIVND (reference sequence). J gave up 7 bases and V 4 bases, and 7 bases lay outside the gene matches. The CDR3 protein is CASSTTGGVGEKLFF. For the CDR3, the DNA is TGTGCCAGTAGTACAACAGGGGGCGTTGGTGAAAAACTGTTTTTT.

The rearrangement links TRBV18 to TRBJ2-7; 8 nucleotides align to TRBD1. Trimming at V came to 5 bases and at J to 4 bases, leaving 7 bases not matched to a gene. The CDR3 sequence is 14 residues long. CDR1 and CDR2 from the germline V gene are KGHSH and LQKENI. DNA of the CDR3: TGTGCCAGCTCATCAGCCGGGACAGGATACGAGCAGTACTTC. Its protein is CASSSAGTGYEQYF.

The chain couples TRBV28 to TRBJ1-5; 10 nucleotides align to TRBD1. V lost 5 bases and J lost 5; bases outside the gene matches: 6. The CDR3 length is 15 residues. The germline V gene encodes CDR1 MDHEN and CDR2 SYDVKM. As DNA, the CDR3 is TGTGCCAGCAGTATCCCCGGGACAGGGGATCAGCCCCAGCATTTT. Translated: CASSIPGTGDQPQHF.

The rearrangement joins TRBV24-1 to TRBJ2-7; 13 nucleotides align to TRBD2. Germline V CDR1 and CDR2: KGHDR, SFDVKD. The CDR3 runs to 15 residues. Trimming took 9 bases from V and 2 from J; bases not matched to a gene: 6. CDR3 coding DNA: TGTGCCACCTTTCGGACTAGCGGGAGAGCCTACGAGCAGTACTTC. It is translated as CATFRTSGRAYEQYF.

This clone occurred once. The rearrangement joins TRBV28 to TRBJ2-7; tentatively, D is TRBD1 (6 bases). The germline V gene encodes CDR1 MDHEN and CDR2 SYDVKM. The CDR3 runs 13 residues. V shed 5 bases and J shed 4 bases, with 12 bases lying between them. Written as DNA, the CDR3 is TGTGCCAGCAGTCCCGGGACAAGTTACGAGCAGTACTTC. Its translation is CASSPGTSYEQYF.

The chain uses TRBV2 and TRBJ1-2; 7 positions agree with TRBD1. The CDR3 has 15 amino acids. The trim removed 6 bases at V and 2 bases at J, leaving 9 bases unmatched. The germline CDR1 and CDR2 sequences are SNHLY and FYNNEI. This chain's CDR3 is CASSGRQGANYGYTF. CDR3 sequence (DNA): TGTGCCAGCAGCGGCCGACAGGGAGCCAACTATGGCTACACCTTC.

The rearrangement joins TRBV27 to TRBJ2-7; 11 nucleotides align to TRBD1. Trimming removed 0 bases from V and 4 bases from J; junction bases left unmatched: 5. CDR3 size: 16 residues. The germline CDR1 and CDR2 sequences are MNHEY and SMNVEV (reference sequence). The CDR3: CASSLSDRGRWYEQYF. CDR3 coding DNA: TGTGCCAGCAGTTTATCGGACAGGGGGCGATGGTACGAGCAGTACTTC.

The chain uses TRBV6-5 and TRBJ2-3, with D possibly being TRBD1 (6 bases). The germline V gene encodes CDR1 MNHEY and CDR2 SVGAGI. This CDR3 spans 15 amino acids. The V and J ends lost 6 bases and 6 bases respectively, with 19 bases between them. CDR3 nucleotides: TGTGCCAGCAGGAAGGGACAAGAGTTGAGTGATACGCAGTATTTT. Protein product: CASRKGQELSDTQYF.

The rearrangement uses TRBV6-6 and TRBJ2-7, with TRBD2 as a possible D gene (5 bases). Trimming shortened V by 7 bases and J by 3 bases, and 22 bases separated the two germline ends. The length of the CDR3 is 16 residues. Germline V gene lookup returns CDR1 MNHNY and CDR2 SVGAGI (reference sequence). CDR3 protein: CASTPYGSAIFYEQYF. The CDR3 DNA reads TGTGCCAGCACCCCATATGGTAGCGCGATTTTCTACGAGCAGTACTTC.

The rearrangement links TRBV9 to TRBJ1-6; D perhaps matches TRBD1 (5 bases). Trimming stripped 3 bases from V and 5 bases from J, with 12 bases between. Germline CDR1 SGDLS, CDR2 YYNGEE. This CDR3 contains 15 residues. This chain's CDR3 is CASSEEDTNNSPLHF. The DNA for the CDR3 is TGTGCCAGCAGCGAGGAGGACACCAATAATTCACCCCTCCACTTT.

The chain combines TRBV7-2 with TRBJ2-2; 7 positions match TRBD2. Germline values: CDR1 SGHTA, CDR2 FQGNSA. Trimming removed 5 bases from V and 5 bases from J; junction bases left unmatched: 5. There are 14 residues in the CDR3. For the CDR3, the DNA is TGTGCCAGCAGCATGGGACTAAAGACCGGGGAGCTGTTTTTT. This gives the protein CASSMGLKTGELFF.